The clone carrying this TCR beta chain was observed a handful of times. This sample was taken from a study of OX40 agonist ivuxolimab in advanced cancers. This CDR3 region has 16 residues. Losses at the gene ends were 1 base for V and 2 bases for J; bases not matched to a gene: 8. Germline V CDR1 and CDR2: SGHVS, FQNEAQ. TCRdb keeps only in-frame clones here, not all; method: immunoSEQ multiplex PCR. This table holds around 35,000 clones, less than 90% found once. This receptor was taken from an adult with an advanced solid tumor such as melanoma, head and neck, liver or kidney cancer. This sample comprised CD4+ or CD8+ T cells sorted from blood, obtained in a trial of the OX40 agonist ivuxolimab. The chain employs TRBV7-8 and TRBJ2-7, with TRBD1 matching 7 bases. CDR3 bases: TGTGCCAGCAGCTTAGAGGGGGCCACCGACGCCTACGAGCAGTACTTC. Amino acids: CASSLEGATDAYEQYF.